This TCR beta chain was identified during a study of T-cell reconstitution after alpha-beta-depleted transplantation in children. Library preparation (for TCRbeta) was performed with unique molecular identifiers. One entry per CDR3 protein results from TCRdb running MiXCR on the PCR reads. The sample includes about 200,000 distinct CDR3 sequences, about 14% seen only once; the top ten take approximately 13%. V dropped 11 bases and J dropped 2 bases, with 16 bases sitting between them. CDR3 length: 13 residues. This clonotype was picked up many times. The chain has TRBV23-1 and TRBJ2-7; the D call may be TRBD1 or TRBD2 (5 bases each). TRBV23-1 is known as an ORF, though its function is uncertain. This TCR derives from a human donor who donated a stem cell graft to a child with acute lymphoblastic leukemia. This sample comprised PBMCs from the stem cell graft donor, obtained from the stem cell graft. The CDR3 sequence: CAVRRDRPYEQYF. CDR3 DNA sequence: TGCGCCGTCCGCCGGGACCGACCCTACGAGCAGTACTTC.